This T cell receptor beta chain appears in the sequencing data of a study of blood T cells in healthy people across ages. Findings and caveats of the study: TCR beta diversity per million T cells fell roughly linearly with age.

In regard to this clonotype: The antigen remains undetermined.

The second PCR ran about 7 to 12 cycles with a sample-barcoded 5' primer and J-beta primers. TCRdb re-called the 5' RACE reads with MiXCR, one entry per CDR3 protein. The sample consists of 750,000 to 950,000 distinct CDR3 sequences, 25% to 35% of them appearing once. The CDR3 extends over 19 amino acids. Germline lookup yields CDR1 DFQATT and CDR2 SNEGSKA (reference sequence). These data were also filed under a second study, of T cells of mothers and their children. That source adds: Using around 1.5 ug per 15 ul, all extracted RNA underwent cDNA synthesis. Persistent microchimeric T cell clones were sought, and none were detected.

This clonotype originated in a woman between 40 and 50 years old in good health. V usage is TRBV20-1 and J usage is TRBJ2-1; TRBD2 matches 11 bases. The DNA end lines up better with TRBJ2-7; the J call may be wrong. Sequenced material: blood. The CDR3 coding sequence is TGCAGTGCTAGAGGGGCTAGCGGGGGGCCCTATAGCTCCTACAATGAGCAGTACTTC. Translated, it gives CSARGASGGPYSSYNEQYF.